The clone carrying this T cell receptor (beta chain) appeared many times. Its matching antigen is unknown. Trimming pared 1 base from V and 1 base from J, leaving 7 bases between. The germline CDR1 and CDR2 sequences are SGHVS and FNYEAQ. The CDR3 has 14 residues. TCRdb re-called the 5' RACE reads with MiXCR, one entry per CDR3 protein. The sample yields 11,000 to 15,000 distinct CDR3 sequences, approximately 19% seen once. These data are taken from a study of T-cell memory formation after mild COVID-19. Study in general: Most TCR clusters belonged to a single donor.

Findings and limits, study-wide: Cross-reactive memory apparently joined, as some responding clones appeared in pre-infection memory. Contracting CD8+ clones were enriched in EMRA, CD4+ mainly in CM and EM.

The sample consisted of PBMCs or a T cell subset sorted from them (not recorded which). The source is an adult woman who had mild COVID-19 (a few samples of this study predate the infection). Cell type and time point are not known. The chain links TRBV7-6 to TRBJ1-1, with a tentative D call TRBD1 (6 bases). CDR3 nucleotides: TGTGCCAGCAGCTTAGGGGGACAGAACACTGAAGCTTTCTTT. This codes for CASSLGGQNTEAFF. Using reference TRBV7-6 and TRBJ1-1 for the parts outside the CDR3, the full variable domain is GAGVSQSPRYKVTKRGQDVALRCDPISGHVSLYWYRQALGQGPEFLTYFNYEAQQDKSGLPNDRFSAERPEGSISTLTIQRTEQRDSAMYRCASSLGGQNTEAFFGQGTRLTVV.